This T cell receptor beta chain was found in a study of regulatory T cells in long-lasting Graves disease. Building the TCR beta libraries relied on iRepertoire HTBI primers, and CDR3 regions underwent Arm-PCR. TCRdb analysed the multiplex PCR reads with MiXCR anew, one entry per CDR3 protein. The sample lists a few hundred thousand distinct CDR3 sequences; 12% to 15% were seen once. This CDR3 has 14 residues. Germline CDR1 and CDR2: KGHSH and LQKENI. This clonotype has at least ten counts. Germline is not matched at one junction end, which may reflect a read error. Time point indicated: newly diagnosed GD, antithyroid drugs for less than 3 months. PBMC-extracted RNA yielded the TCR library. A further study also used this sample, focusing on T cells in Graves' hyperthyroidism and ophthalmopathy. That work states: Primed by the HTBI set, a first-round RT-PCR was run on the TCR CDR3.

This chain joins TRBV18 and TRBJ1-5; 10 bases are shared with TRBD1. Source: peripheral blood mononuclear cells (PBMCs), taken at new diagnosis, from a patient treated with antithyroid drugs. The clonotype was recovered from a woman in her fifties or sixties with Graves disease. As DNA, the CDR3 is TGCGCCAGCAGCCCAGGGACAGGGGATCAGCCCCAGCATTTT. It is translated as CASSPGTGDQPQHF. The full variable domain, completed using reference TRBV18 and TRBJ1-5, is NAGVMQNPRHLVRRRGQEARLRCSPMKGHSHVYWYRQLPEEGLKFMVYLQKENIIDESGMPKERFSAEFPKEGPSILRIQQVVRGDSAAYFCASSPGTGDQPQHFGDGTRLSIL.